Below are 24 T cell receptor beta chains sequenced from a single sample in a study of cytomegalovirus exposure and HLA in healthy donors. Vbeta (60) and Jbeta (13) primers were used in the PCR. TCRdb keeps only in-frame clones here, not all; method: immunoSEQ multiplex PCR. The table lists 150,000 to 250,000 clones. The material sequenced was PBMCs. These receptors came from a boy under 18 in good health and CMV-seronegative.

The CDR3 loop is CASSVRDRGHEQYF. The CDR3 bases are TGTGCCAGCAGTGTACGGGACAGGGGTCACGAGCAGTACTTC. The chain uses TRBV2 and TRBJ2-7, with TRBD1 identical over 10 bases. V was clipped by 4 bases and J by 5 bases; unmatched bases: 5. CDR1 and CDR2 from the germline V gene are SNHLY and FYNNEI. The CDR3 has 14 amino acids.

V usage is TRBV11-2 and J usage is TRBJ2-7, with 7 bases identical to TRBD1. Unmatched junction bases numbered 13, after V lost 6 bases and J lost 5 bases. CDR3 length: 15 amino acids. Germline CDR1 reads SGHAT; CDR2 reads FQNNGV. The CDR3 here is CASRTGSPYENEQYF. The CDR3 DNA reads TGTGCCAGCAGGACAGGGTCTCCCTACGAGAACGAGCAGTACTTC.

This chain connects TRBV6-6 to TRBJ2-7; 9 bases line up with TRBD1. The CDR3 runs 14 residues. Germline lookup yields CDR1 MNHNY and CDR2 SVGAGI (reference sequence). J lost 6 bases, V lost 6 bases, and 9 bases had no gene match. CDR3 sequence (DNA): TGTGCCAGCAGACCCACAGGGGGCAAGTTCGAGCAGTACTTC. Translating it yields CASRPTGGKFEQYF.

In DNA form, the CDR3 reads TGTGCCAGCTCCCCGCTCCCGACTGCAACTAATGAAAAACTGTTTTTT. As protein: CASSPLPTATNEKLFF. This sequence joins TRBV18 and TRBJ1-4; D gene unclear. The ends were cut back, 6 bases at V and 0 bases at J, with 14 bases in the middle. Germline-derived CDR1 and CDR2 are KGHSH and LQKENI. The length of the CDR3 is 16 residues.

The chain joins TRBV28 to TRBJ2-7; 9 positions match TRBD1. The V gene end was trimmed by 5 bases and the J gene end by 6 bases; junction bases not matched to a gene: 5. The CDR3 loop spans 13 amino acids. Germline V gives CDR1 MDHEN, CDR2 SYDVKM. CDR3 DNA sequence: TGTGCCAGCAGTCGGACAGGGGCCGGCGAGCAGTACTTC. The encoded protein is CASSRTGAGEQYF.

V and J are TRBV25-1 and TRBJ1-1, with TRBD1 identical over 8 bases. The CDR3 loop spans 14 amino acids. Germline CDR1 and CDR2: MGHDK and SYGVNS. V shed 5 bases, J shed 0 bases, and the junction held 2 bases outside the gene matches. The CDR3 DNA follows: TGTGCCAGCAGTCCGGGACAGGTGAACACTGAAGCTTTCTTT. Translated: CASSPGQVNTEAFF.

The rearrangement links TRBV19 to TRBJ2-6; 10 bases align to TRBD1. Germline V gene lookup returns CDR1 LNHDA and CDR2 SQIVND (reference sequence). The CDR3 has 15 amino acids. The trim removed 9 bases at V and 1 base at J, leaving 3 bases unmatched. The CDR3 DNA follows: TGTGCCAGCGGACAGGGGGGATCTGGGGCCAACGTCCTGACTTTC. It translates to CASGQGGSGANVLTF.

V is TRBV15 and J is TRBJ1-1, with D unclear. V lost 0 bases, J lost 7 bases, and 12 bases lay in between. CDR3 size: 14 residues. In germline, CDR1 is LNHNV, CDR2 YYDKDF (reference sequence). The CDR3: CATSRDRGGDEAFF. CDR3 in DNA: TGTGCCACCAGCAGAGATCGGGGAGGAGATGAAGCTTTCTTT.

The chain has TRBV18 and TRBJ1-6; no clear D. CDR3 length: 12 amino acids. Germline-derived CDR1 and CDR2 are KGHSH and LQKENI. V dropped 3 bases and J dropped 9 bases, with 6 bases sitting between them. CDR3 DNA: TGTGCCAGCTCACCCACGGGTTCACCCCTCCACTTT. Translating it yields CASSPTGSPLHF.

The chain recombines TRBV28 with TRBJ2-1; no reliable D call. The CDR3 is made up of 11 amino acids. Germline loops: CDR1 MDHEN, CDR2 SYDVKM. V was shortened by 2 bases and J by 7 bases, with 3 bases between the two germline ends. CDR3 loop: CASSLENEQFF. CDR3 DNA sequence: TGTGCCAGCAGTTTAGAGAATGAGCAGTTCTTC.

V usage is TRBV30 and J usage is TRBJ2-3; 7 bases agree with TRBD1. With 1 base clipped from V and 6 bases from J, the junction kept 16 bases outside the gene matches. The CDR3 extends over 17 amino acids. CDR1 and CDR2 (germline): GTSNPN, SVGIG (reference sequence). The CDR3 DNA is TGTGCCTGGAGTGGCCCAACACAGGGGACCCCGGCGGATACGCAGTATTTT. Translated: CAWSGPTQGTPADTQYF.

The chain has TRBV6-6 and TRBJ2-5, with D perhaps TRBD2 (5 bases). The CDR3 runs to 12 residues. Trimming took off 7 bases at V and 5 bases at J, with 11 bases between the two ends. CDR1 and CDR2 from the germline V gene are MNHNY and SVGAGI (reference sequence). The CDR3 sequence: CASNTRWETQYF. Written as DNA, the CDR3 is TGTGCCAGCAATACTAGGTGGGAGACCCAGTACTTC.

V gene TRBV5-6 combines with J gene TRBJ1-4; D unclear. V lost 0 bases, J lost 7 bases, and 19 bases lay in between. The CDR3 has 17 amino acids. CDR1 and CDR2 from the germline V gene are SGHDT and YYEEEE. In DNA form, the CDR3 reads TGTGCCAGCAGCTTGGCAGGAGGGTTCGGGAGTGGTGAAAAACTGTTTTTT. Protein: CASSLAGGFGSGEKLFF.

This chain joins TRBV7-2 and TRBJ2-1; D might be TRBD1 (6 bases). The length of the CDR3 is 12 residues. In germline, CDR1 is SGHTA, CDR2 FQGNSA. V was clipped by 3 bases and J by 9 bases, with 9 bases between them. CDR3 DNA: TGTGCCAGCAGCTTCGGACAGCTTGAGCAGTTCTTC. It encodes CASSFGQLEQFF.

The chain is built from TRBV25-1 and TRBJ1-3; a weak D match, TRBD1 (6 bases). The length of the CDR3 is 17 residues. Germline V lookup: CDR1 MGHDK, CDR2 SYGVNS. V was trimmed by 2 bases and J by 0 bases, leaving 14 bases between them. CDR3 sequence reads: CASSERGRGLSGNTIYF. DNA of the CDR3: TGTGCCAGCAGTGAAAGGGGCAGGGGTCTCTCTGGAAACACCATATATTTT.

The rearrangement uses TRBV5-6 and TRBJ1-1; possibly TRBD1 for D (6 bases). Germline CDR1 and CDR2: SGHDT and YYEEEE. V lost 1 base and J lost 0, with 16 bases in between. This CDR3 region has 17 residues. The CDR3 DNA is TGTGCCAGCAGCTTGAGAGGGTACAGGGAGTTGAACACTGAAGCTTTCTTT. It codes for CASSLRGYRELNTEAFF.

The V gene is TRBV5-1, the J gene TRBJ2-5; 16 bases match TRBD2. Germline V gene data show CDR1 as SGHRS and CDR2 as YFSETQ. The CDR3 runs 21 residues. Trimming at V came to 0 bases and at J to 7 bases, leaving 18 bases not matched to a gene. CDR3 loop: CASSLGSNGTSGGAGLGTQYF. The CDR3 region has the DNA TGCGCCAGCAGCTTGGGGTCGAACGGGACTAGCGGGGGGGCCGGGCTAGGGACCCAGTACTTC.

V gene TRBV2 combines with J gene TRBJ2-5, with 8 bases lining up with TRBD1. Trimming removed 8 bases from V and 2 bases from J; junction bases left unmatched: 7. The CDR3 contains 14 residues. CDR1 and CDR2 from the germline V gene are SNHLY and FYNNEI. This CDR3 reads CASGGQALQETQYF. CDR3 nucleotides: TGTGCCAGCGGGGGACAGGCCTTACAAGAGACCCAGTACTTC.

The chain recombines TRBV7-2 with TRBJ1-1; TRBD1 matches 9 bases. Germline CDR1 SGHTA, CDR2 FQGNSA. The V gene end was trimmed by 5 bases and the J gene end by 7 bases; junction bases not matched to a gene: 14. This CDR3 contains 16 residues. The CDR3 loop reads CASSAENPGTGLEAFF. The CDR3 DNA is TGTGCCAGCAGCGCCGAAAATCCCGGGACAGGGCTTGAAGCTTTCTTT.

The rearrangement links TRBV5-4 to TRBJ2-3; 11 positions match TRBD1. After removal of 3 bases from V and 0 bases from J, the junction contained 3 bases not matched to a gene. Per the germline V gene, CDR1 is SGHNT and CDR2 is YYREEE (reference sequence). The CDR3 runs to 16 residues. CDR3 residues: CASSWGQGVSTDTQYF. The DNA of the CDR3 is TGTGCCAGCAGCTGGGGACAGGGGGTTAGCACAGATACGCAGTATTTT.

The chain couples TRBV11-1 to TRBJ1-4; D uncertain. Per germline, CDR1 SGHAT and CDR2 FQDESV (reference sequence). The CDR3 has 14 amino acids. Between the trimmed V and J ends, which lost 5 bases and 0 bases, there was a span of 7 bases. In DNA, the CDR3 is TGTGCCAGCAGCATAGGAGCAACTAATGAAAAACTGTTTTTT. It yields the protein CASSIGATNEKLFF.

V gene TRBV7-9 combines with J gene TRBJ1-1; weak D call: TRBD1 (6 bases). V lost 10 bases and J lost 8, with 14 bases in between. Germline V gene data show CDR1 as SEHNR and CDR2 as FQNEAQ (reference sequence). This CDR3 is 11 amino acids long. The CDR3 is CANGGGEEAFF. For the CDR3, the DNA is TGTGCCAACGGAGGGGGGGAGGAAGCTTTCTTT.

The V and J genes are TRBV5-1 and TRBJ2-7; TRBD2 matches 7 bases. Germline CDR1 is SGHRS and CDR2 is YFSETQ. V was pared by 0 bases and J by 4 bases, with 4 bases of the junction left unmatched. This CDR3 has 14 residues. The CDR3 region has the DNA TGCGCCAGCAGCTTGGGCTGGGAGGGGTACGAGCAGTACTTC. Translation: CASSLGWEGYEQYF. Full variable domain (rest looked up from reference TRBV5-1 and TRBJ2-7): KAGVTQTPRYLIKTRGQQVTLSCSPISGHRSVSWYQQTPGQGLQFLFEYFSETQRNKGNFPGRFSGRQFSNSRSEMNVSTLELGDSALYLCASSLGWEGYEQYFGPGTRLTVT.

This chain connects TRBV5-1 to TRBJ1-3; D remains unclear. This CDR3 has 15 residues. The V end was cut by 2 bases, the J end by 0 bases, with 9 bases between. CDR1 and CDR2 from the germline V gene are SGHRS and YFSETQ. The CDR3 loop reads CASSLEGVSGNTIYF. CDR3 nucleotides: TGCGCCAGCAGCTTAGAGGGCGTCTCTGGAAACACCATATATTTT.